These T cell receptor beta chains were read from a single sample in a study of STAT5B mutations in CD4+ large granular lymphocyte leukemia. Profiling relied on immunoSEQ multiplex PCR, and the TCRdb table lists in-frame clones only, not all of them. Counted here are roughly 23,000 clones, roughly 80% occurring once; the ten biggest clones make up 8.6%. Sequencing was carried out using CD4+ T cells from blood buffy coats. These receptors all stem from a human donor in good health. The CDR3 runs from the conserved cysteine through the conserved F or W. The D gene is left open where the match is weak. For some rows the clone size is stated as once, few or many, or as a class when expanded; others skip it.

d_gene: TRBD1
abundance: -
j_gene: TRBJ1-1
v_gene: TRBV7-8
CDR3nt: TGTGCCAGCAGCTCTAGGACAGGGGCGGTTAGCACTGAAGCTTTCTTT
CDR3aa: CASSSRTGAVSTEAFF

d_gene: -
abundance: -
j_gene: TRBJ2-1
v_gene: TRBV29-1
CDR3nt: TGCAGCGTTGAAGAAACGGGCCATGAGCAGTTCTTC
CDR3aa: CSVEETGHEQFF

d_gene: -
abundance: -
j_gene: TRBJ2-1
v_gene: TRBV9
CDR3nt: TGTGCCAGCAGCTCCTTAGGGGACAATGAGCAGTTCTTC
CDR3aa: CASSSLGDNEQFF

d_gene: -
abundance: -
j_gene: TRBJ1-5
v_gene: TRBV14
CDR3nt: TGTGCCAGCAGCCAAGCCACCCGCAATCAGCCCCAGCATTTT
CDR3aa: CASSQATRNQPQHF

d_gene: TRBD1
abundance: few
j_gene: TRBJ1-5
v_gene: TRBV28
CDR3nt: TGTGCCAGCAGCCGGACAGGGTTCAATCAGCCCCAGCATTTT
CDR3aa: CASSRTGFNQPQHF

d_gene: TRBD2
abundance: -
j_gene: TRBJ2-1
v_gene: TRBV9
CDR3nt: TGTGCCAGTCAAGCGGGAGATGTCTACAATGAGCAGTTCTTC
CDR3aa: CASQAGDVYNEQFF

d_gene: TRBD1
abundance: -
j_gene: TRBJ1-6
v_gene: TRBV6-5
CDR3nt: TGTGCCAGCAGTTACGGGACAGGGAATTCACCCCTCCACTTT
CDR3aa: CASSYGTGNSPLHF

d_gene: TRBD2
abundance: -
j_gene: TRBJ2-3
v_gene: TRBV19
CDR3nt: TGTGCCAGTAGCCCCTTAGGGAGGGCAGATACGCAGTATTTT
CDR3aa: CASSPLGRADTQYF

d_gene: TRBD1
abundance: -
j_gene: TRBJ1-1
v_gene: TRBV27
CDR3nt: TGTGCCAGCAGTTACTACAGGGGGGATGAAGCTTTCTTT
CDR3aa: CASSYYRGDEAFF

d_gene: -
abundance: -
j_gene: TRBJ1-6
v_gene: TRBV5-8
CDR3nt: TGTGCCAGCAGCTTTTCAGGAGCTAATAATTCACCCCTCCACTTT
CDR3aa: CASSFSGANNSPLHF

d_gene: TRBD2
abundance: once
j_gene: TRBJ2-2
v_gene: TRBV7-3
CDR3nt: TGTGCCAGCTCCCGGTTAACTAGCGGGGCCGGGGAGCTGTTTTTT
CDR3aa: CASSRLTSGAGELFF

d_gene: -
abundance: -
j_gene: TRBJ1-3
v_gene: TRBV15
CDR3nt: TGTGCCACCAGCAGAGGTCCCTCGGGGGGAAACACCATATATTTT
CDR3aa: CATSRGPSGGNTIYF

d_gene: -
abundance: few
j_gene: TRBJ1-4
v_gene: TRBV1
CDR3nt: TGCACCGGGGTCAGGAGGGTTAATGAAAAACTGTTTTTT
CDR3aa: CTGVRRVNEKLFF

d_gene: -
abundance: -
j_gene: TRBJ2-5
v_gene: TRBV2
CDR3nt: TGTGCCAGCAGTGAAATCGGCTGGGTGACGGGATCGGAGACCCAGTACTTC
CDR3aa: CASSEIGWVTGSETQYF

d_gene: TRBD2
abundance: once
j_gene: TRBJ2-1
v_gene: TRBV27
CDR3nt: TGTGCCAGCAGTCCCCCCCGGGGGACTAGCGTGAAGAACAATGAGCAGTTCTTC
CDR3aa: CASSPPRGTSVKNNEQFF

d_gene: -
abundance: -
j_gene: TRBJ2-7
v_gene: TRBV10-2
CDR3nt: TGCGCCAGCAGTGAGCGGAGGAGCTCGAAATACGAGCAGTACTTC
CDR3aa: CASSERRSSKYEQYF

d_gene: -
abundance: -
j_gene: TRBJ2-6
v_gene: TRBV7-9
CDR3nt: TGTGCCAGCAGCTTAGGGGGCAGGGCTACTGGGGCCAACGTCCTGACTTTC
CDR3aa: CASSLGGRATGANVLTF

d_gene: TRBD1
abundance: -
j_gene: TRBJ2-3
v_gene: TRBV23-1
CDR3nt: TGCGCCAGCAGCCGGGACAGGGGACCCACAGATACGCAGTATTTT
CDR3aa: CASSRDRGPTDTQYF

d_gene: -
abundance: -
j_gene: TRBJ2-2
v_gene: TRBV10-1
CDR3nt: TGCGCCAGCGCCAGGGGCCTCAACACCGGGGAGCTGTTTTTT
CDR3aa: CASARGLNTGELFF

d_gene: -
abundance: -
j_gene: TRBJ2-1
v_gene: TRBV5-1
CDR3nt: TGCGCCAGCAGCTTCTTCCACGAGGCCGAGCAGTTCTTC
CDR3aa: CASSFFHEAEQFF

d_gene: -
abundance: -
j_gene: TRBJ2-7
v_gene: TRBV28
CDR3nt: TGTGCCAGCAGGGTTCAATTCAAGCAGTACTTC
CDR3aa: CASRVQFKQYF

d_gene: TRBD2
abundance: -
j_gene: TRBJ2-5
v_gene: TRBV19
CDR3nt: TGTGCCAGTAGTATAGGCGGACTAGCGGGGGGCCAAGAGACCCAGTACTTC
CDR3aa: CASSIGGLAGGQETQYF

d_gene: -
abundance: -
j_gene: TRBJ2-1
v_gene: TRBV2
CDR3nt: TGTGCCAGCACCTTACTCCCCGGGTCATACAATGAGCAGTTCTTC
CDR3aa: CASTLLPGSYNEQFF

d_gene: -
abundance: -
j_gene: TRBJ2-7
v_gene: TRBV2
CDR3nt: TGTGCCAGCAGCCTTACCTACGAGCAGTACTTC
CDR3aa: CASSLTYEQYF

d_gene: TRBD2
abundance: -
j_gene: TRBJ2-3
v_gene: TRBV7-9
CDR3nt: TGTGCCAGCAGCGCCACTAGCGGGGGAGGCACAGATACGCAGTATTTT
CDR3aa: CASSATSGGGTDTQYF

d_gene: TRBD2
abundance: -
j_gene: TRBJ2-3
v_gene: TRBV4-3
CDR3nt: TGCGCCAGCAGCCAAGGAACCTTAGCGGGAGTGCAGGCAGATACGCAGTATTTT
CDR3aa: CASSQGTLAGVQADTQYF

d_gene: -
abundance: -
j_gene: TRBJ1-2
v_gene: TRBV28
CDR3nt: TGTGCCAGCAGCCGCATAGGAGGCTACACCTTC
CDR3aa: CASSRIGGYTF

d_gene: -
abundance: -
j_gene: TRBJ2-3
v_gene: TRBV30
CDR3nt: TGTGCCTGGACAGGAGGGGGCACAGATACGCAGTATTTT
CDR3aa: CAWTGGGTDTQYF

d_gene: -
abundance: -
j_gene: TRBJ1-5
v_gene: TRBV2
CDR3nt: TGTGCCAGCAGCGCCCAAGGAGGTAGCAATCAGCCCCAGCATTTT
CDR3aa: CASSAQGGSNQPQHF

d_gene: -
abundance: -
j_gene: TRBJ2-3
v_gene: TRBV21-1
CDR3nt: TGTGCCAGCAGCAAGGACAGGGACACTAGCACAGATACGCAGTATTTT
CDR3aa: CASSKDRDTSTDTQYF

d_gene: -
abundance: -
j_gene: TRBJ2-7
v_gene: TRBV19
CDR3nt: TGTGCCAGTAGTCCCGCGGAGGCCTACGAGCAGTACTTC
CDR3aa: CASSPAEAYEQYF

d_gene: TRBD1
abundance: -
j_gene: TRBJ2-5
v_gene: TRBV6-1
CDR3nt: TGTGCCAGCAGGCTGATGTGGGGACAGCAAGAGACCCAGTACTTC
CDR3aa: CASRLMWGQQETQYF

d_gene: -
abundance: -
j_gene: TRBJ2-3
v_gene: TRBV14
CDR3nt: TGTGCCAGCAGCCTAACGTCGAGGGAGTGGAGCACAGATACGCAGTATTTT
CDR3aa: CASSLTSREWSTDTQYF

d_gene: -
abundance: -
j_gene: TRBJ1-5
v_gene: TRBV7-9
CDR3nt: TGTGCCAGCAGCCTAGGGGGGGCAGGAGGCAATCAGCCCCAGCATTTT
CDR3aa: CASSLGGAGGNQPQHF

d_gene: -
abundance: -
j_gene: TRBJ2-7
v_gene: TRBV15
CDR3nt: TGTGCCACCAGCAGGCCGGGACATGTAACCAACGACGAGCAGTACTTC
CDR3aa: CATSRPGHVTNDEQYF

d_gene: -
abundance: -
j_gene: TRBJ2-3
v_gene: TRBV19
CDR3nt: TGTGCCAGTAGGGATTCAGGGTTACGGAGCACAGATACGCAGTATTTT
CDR3aa: CASRDSGLRSTDTQYF

d_gene: TRBD1
abundance: once
j_gene: TRBJ1-2
v_gene: TRBV7-2
CDR3nt: TGTGCCAGCAGCTCAAAGCGACAGGGGTCTGGCTACACCTTC
CDR3aa: CASSSKRQGSGYTF

d_gene: -
abundance: -
j_gene: TRBJ1-4
v_gene: TRBV4-2
CDR3nt: TGTGCCAGCAGCCAAGGGATTGGGGGGACTAATGAAAAACTGTTTTTT
CDR3aa: CASSQGIGGTNEKLFF

d_gene: -
abundance: few
j_gene: TRBJ2-3
v_gene: TRBV28
CDR3nt: TGTGCCAGCAGTCAGGCAGCACATACGCAGTATTTT
CDR3aa: CASSQAAHTQYF

d_gene: TRBD1
abundance: -
j_gene: TRBJ2-2
v_gene: TRBV7-9
CDR3nt: TGTGCCACTGAACAGGGGGCCACCGGGGAGCTGTTTTTT
CDR3aa: CATEQGATGELFF

d_gene: -
abundance: few
j_gene: TRBJ2-7
v_gene: TRBV7-9
CDR3nt: TGTGCCAGCAGCTCAGGGCGGGACTGGCTTTTCGAGCAGTACTTC
CDR3aa: CASSSGRDWLFEQYF

d_gene: TRBD2
abundance: once
j_gene: TRBJ2-2
v_gene: TRBV27
CDR3nt: TGTGCCAGCAGTTTAGGACTAGCGGGAATCGGGGAGCTGTTTTTT
CDR3aa: CASSLGLAGIGELFF

d_gene: TRBD1
abundance: once
j_gene: TRBJ2-1
v_gene: TRBV7-3
CDR3nt: TGTGCCAGCAGCTTTGGGACAGGGGGGTACAATGAGCAGTTCTTC
CDR3aa: CASSFGTGGYNEQFF

d_gene: -
abundance: once
j_gene: TRBJ2-3
v_gene: TRBV5-6
CDR3nt: TGTGCCAGCAGCCCCCCGGCCATAGGGGTATCAGATACGCAGTATTTT
CDR3aa: CASSPPAIGVSDTQYF

d_gene: -
abundance: -
j_gene: TRBJ2-7
v_gene: TRBV11-3
CDR3nt: TGTGCCAGCAGCTTATTGGAGTGGAGCGAGCAGTACTTC
CDR3aa: CASSLLEWSEQYF

d_gene: -
abundance: -
j_gene: TRBJ2-3
v_gene: TRBV20-1
CDR3nt: TGCAGTGCGCTTTCCACAGATACGCAGTATTTT
CDR3aa: CSALSTDTQYF

d_gene: -
abundance: few
j_gene: TRBJ2-7
v_gene: TRBV21-1
CDR3nt: TGTGCCAGCAGCATTTCTCGCGAGCAGTACTTC
CDR3aa: CASSISREQYF

d_gene: -
abundance: -
j_gene: TRBJ2-3
v_gene: TRBV10-3
CDR3nt: TGTGCCATCAGTGGAGACAGTCCCCTAACAGATACGCAGTATTTT
CDR3aa: CAISGDSPLTDTQYF

d_gene: -
abundance: -
j_gene: TRBJ2-2
v_gene: TRBV12-5
CDR3nt: TGTGCTAGTGGTTTGGATAACACCGGGGAGCTGTTTTTT
CDR3aa: CASGLDNTGELFF

d_gene: TRBD2
abundance: -
j_gene: TRBJ2-2
v_gene: TRBV7-8
CDR3nt: TGTGCCAGCAGCCCCCTGGCAGCGGGGGAAGCCACGAACACCGGGGAGCTGTTTTTT
CDR3aa: CASSPLAAGEATNTGELFF

d_gene: TRBD2
abundance: -
j_gene: TRBJ2-1
v_gene: TRBV4-1
CDR3nt: TGCGCCAGCAGCCAAGCTCAATCCTCGACTAGCGGGAGTTACAATGAGCAGTTCTTC
CDR3aa: CASSQAQSSTSGSYNEQFF

d_gene: TRBD1
abundance: -
j_gene: TRBJ2-1
v_gene: TRBV5-4
CDR3nt: TGTGCCAGCAGCAAGGACAGGGGCTCTTACAATGAGCAGTTCTTC
CDR3aa: CASSKDRGSYNEQFF

d_gene: -
abundance: -
j_gene: TRBJ1-5
v_gene: TRBV7-2
CDR3nt: TGTGCCAGCAGCGATGAGACACTAGGCAATCAGCCCCAGCATTTT
CDR3aa: CASSDETLGNQPQHF